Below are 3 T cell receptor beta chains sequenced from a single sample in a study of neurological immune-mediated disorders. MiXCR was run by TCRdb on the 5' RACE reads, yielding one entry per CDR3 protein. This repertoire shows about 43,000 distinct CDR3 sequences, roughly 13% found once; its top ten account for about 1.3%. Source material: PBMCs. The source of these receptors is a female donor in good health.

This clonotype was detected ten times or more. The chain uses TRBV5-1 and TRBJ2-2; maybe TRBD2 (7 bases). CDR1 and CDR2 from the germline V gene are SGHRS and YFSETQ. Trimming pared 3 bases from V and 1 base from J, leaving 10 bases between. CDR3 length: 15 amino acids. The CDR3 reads CASSWRGGNTGELFF. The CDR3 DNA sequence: TGCGCCAGCAGCTGGAGGGGGGGGAACACCGGGGAGCTGTTTTTT.

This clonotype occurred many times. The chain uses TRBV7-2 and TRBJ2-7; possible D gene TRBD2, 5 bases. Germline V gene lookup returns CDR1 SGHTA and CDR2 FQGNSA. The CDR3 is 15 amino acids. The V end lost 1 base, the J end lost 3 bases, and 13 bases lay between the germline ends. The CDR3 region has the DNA TGTGCCAGCAGCTTAGAAATACGGGAAAACTACGAGCAGTACTTC. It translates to CASSLEIRENYEQYF.

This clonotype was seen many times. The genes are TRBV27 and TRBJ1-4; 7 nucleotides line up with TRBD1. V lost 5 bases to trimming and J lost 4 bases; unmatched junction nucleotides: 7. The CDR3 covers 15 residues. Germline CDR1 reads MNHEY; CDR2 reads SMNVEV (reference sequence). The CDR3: CASSPWDRVNEKLFF. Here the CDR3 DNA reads TGTGCCAGCAGTCCATGGGACAGAGTTAATGAAAAACTGTTTTTT.